The text below deals with one T cell receptor beta chain. The antigen remains unidentified. TCRdb itself ran the reads through MiXCR, one entry per CDR3 protein. The data hold 150,000 to 200,000 distinct CDR3 sequences, with roughly a fifth observed a single time. The data derive from a study of T cell repertoires in cytomegalovirus infection. Study conclusions and caveats: Cumulative frequency (of public TCR beta family members) identified carriers of CMV plus the relevant HLA.

The CDR3 length is 13 residues. Germline V gene lookup returns CDR1 MDHEN and CDR2 SYDVKM. J was trimmed by 5 bases and V by 9 bases; bases with no gene match: 9. The sequence came from a human donor in good health (CMV status not recorded). Some clones in this sample may be carry-over from other donors' samples. The gene calls are TRBV28 and TRBJ1-1; TRBD1 agrees at 7 bases. The sequencing sample was made of PBMCs. Here the CDR3 reads CASSTGVVTEAFF. In DNA form, the CDR3 reads TGTGCCAGTTCAACAGGGGTTGTAACTGAAGCTTTCTTT.